The 5 T cell receptor beta chains presented below share a single source sample, sequenced in a study of T cell repertoires in cytomegalovirus infection (dated by TCRdb to between 2018 and 2021). The sample was run on an Illumina HiSeq 1500. Clones were called with MiXCR by TCRdb after fastp trimmed the public reads at Q25, and only in-frame beta chains were retained. Identical CDR3 proteins give one entry, which carries the most common genes and DNA. The sample has almost 550,000 distinct CDR3 sequences on record, about 15% of them singletons. Of the sample, 20% to 30% is held by the ten largest clones. The sequenced sample was CD8+ T cells from PBMCs. The receptors were gathered from a human donor in good health (CMV status not recorded). Some clones in this sample may be carry-over from other donors' samples.

In this sample, this clonotype turned up many times. The J gene is TRBJ2-2, the V gene TRBV6-6; weak D call: TRBD1 (6 bases). CDR3 length equals 19 residues. From germline, CDR1 is MNHNY and CDR2 SVGAGI (reference sequence). Trimming shortened V by 0 bases and J by 3 bases, and 20 bases separated the two germline ends. CDR3 in amino acids: CASSYSQQGPNSYTGELFF. CDR3 DNA: TGTGCCAGCAGTTACTCCCAACAGGGACCCAATTCCTACACCGGGGAGCTGTTTTTT.

This clonotype was found a few times. J is TRBJ2-2 and V is TRBV5-4, with D perhaps given as TRBD1 or TRBD2 (5 bases each). V lost 5 bases, J lost 4 bases, and 15 bases lay in between. Germline values: CDR1 SGHNT, CDR2 YYREEE (reference sequence). The CDR3 is 15 amino acids. The CDR3 sequence: CASRVRGSLTGELFF. The CDR3 bases are TGTGCCAGCAGGGTGAGGGGCAGCCTCACCGGGGAGCTGTTTTTT.

This clonotype was detected many times. CDR3 coding DNA: TGTGCCAGCAGCCCCCTCGGCAGCTATGGCTACACCTTC. Translation gives CASSPLGSYGYTF. This chain uses TRBV27 with TRBJ1-2; D unclear. Germline CDR1 MNHEY, CDR2 SMNVEV (reference sequence). CDR3 length: 13 amino acids. V dropped 6 bases and J dropped 4 bases, with 12 bases sitting between them.

This sequence joins TRBV4-2 and TRBJ1-2; TRBD1 matches at 8 bases. The CDR3 sequence is 14 residues long. Germline-derived CDR1 and CDR2 are LGHNA and YNFKEQ. The V segment lost 0 bases and the J segment 4 bases; nucleotides outside the gene matches: 1. The CDR3 region has the DNA TGTGCCAGCAGCCAAGAGGACAGGGCCTATGGCTACACCTTC. It yields the protein CASSQEDRAYGYTF.

This clonotype was detected many times. V usage is TRBV7-6 and J usage is TRBJ2-2, with TRBD2 identical over 8 bases. The CDR3 runs to 15 residues. With 5 bases clipped from V and 1 base from J, the junction kept 3 bases outside the gene matches. Germline CDR1 and CDR2: SGHVS and FNYEAQ. CDR3 loop: CASSPLAGNTGELFF. The DNA of the CDR3 is TGTGCCAGCAGCCCGCTAGCGGGGAACACCGGGGAGCTGTTTTTT.